This T cell receptor (beta chain) was recovered during a study of cytomegalovirus exposure and HLA in healthy donors. Looking at the study overall: It was reported in a later analysis that the 120 or so validation repertoires used the same platform as the 500 to 700 first-cohort repertoires. Study-level results: Most TCR sequences were seen very rarely across donors, but some public TCRs occurred in many. Cytomegalovirus association was listed for roughly 160 TCR beta chains. According to a later analysis, TCR clusters from the first cohort tended to co-occur in the 120 or so validation repertoires.

A single count supports this clone. What it recognizes is unknown. V was clipped by 0 bases and J by 12 bases; unmatched bases: 15. The CDR3 is made up of 16 amino acids. CDR1 SGDLS and CDR2 YYNGEE come from the germline V gene. Here immunoSEQ multiplex PCR was the method, and the copy in TCRdb shows in-frame clones only, minus some. This sample has 250,000 to 400,000 clones; roughly 87% occur once, and the top ten carry roughly 0.96%. This TCR was recovered from a man aged 25 to 45 in good health and CMV-seronegative. This chain connects TRBV9 to TRBJ2-7; 10 bases agree with TRBD2. The sample consisted of PBMCs. CDR3 loop: CASSVVGSGGPGALYF. Here the CDR3 DNA reads TGTGCCAGCAGCGTAGTAGGTAGCGGGGGGCCGGGGGCTCTGTACTTC. Complete variable domain (other parts from reference TRBV9 and TRBJ2-7): DSGVTQTPKHLITATGQRVTLRCSPRSGDLSVYWYQQSLDQGLQFLIQYYNGEERAKGNILERFSAQQFPDLHSELNLSSLELGDSALYFCASSVVGSGGPGALYFGPGTRLTVT.